This T cell receptor (beta chain) was sequenced during a study of spatial heterogeneity in lung cancer. TCRdb reprocessed the 5' RACE reads with MiXCR, giving one entry per CDR3 protein. The sample consists of more than 9,500 distinct CDR3 sequences, roughly 6.4% of them appearing once. This clonotype has a count of ten or more. Because the library targeted alpha chains, this beta chain is an off-target read whose size means little. Time point defined: sample taken at primary tumor resection. Researchers sequenced whole RNA taken from tumor, nontumor lung or frozen PBMC without sorting. This TCR came from a male donor with early-stage non-small cell lung cancer. The source was normal lung tissue next to the tumor, collected at surgery.

In nucleotides, the CDR3 is TGTGCCAGCAGCTCCCGGGACAGGGGGCTTTCAGGGGCCAACGTCCTGACTTTC. Translating gives CASSSRDRGLSGANVLTF. The gene calls are TRBV7-8 and TRBJ2-6, with TRBD1 identical over 12 bases. The CDR3 has 18 amino acids. The V and J ends lost 4 bases and 4 bases, in that order; junction bases with no gene match: 8. The germline gives CDR1 SGHVS, CDR2 FQNEAQ.